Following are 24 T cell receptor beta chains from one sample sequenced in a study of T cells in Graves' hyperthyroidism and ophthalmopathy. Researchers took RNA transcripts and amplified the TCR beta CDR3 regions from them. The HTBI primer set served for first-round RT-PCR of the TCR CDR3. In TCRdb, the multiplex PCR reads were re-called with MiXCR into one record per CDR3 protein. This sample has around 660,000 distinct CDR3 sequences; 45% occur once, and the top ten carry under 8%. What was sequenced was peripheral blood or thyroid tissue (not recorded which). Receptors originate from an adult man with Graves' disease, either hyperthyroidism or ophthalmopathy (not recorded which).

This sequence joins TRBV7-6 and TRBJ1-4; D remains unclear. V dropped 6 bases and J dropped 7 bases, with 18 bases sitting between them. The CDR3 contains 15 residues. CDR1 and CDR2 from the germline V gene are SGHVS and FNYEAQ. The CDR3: CASRGKAGRGEKLFF. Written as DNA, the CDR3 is TGTGCCAGCAGGGGGAAAGCAGGAAGAGGTGAAAAACTGTTTTTT.

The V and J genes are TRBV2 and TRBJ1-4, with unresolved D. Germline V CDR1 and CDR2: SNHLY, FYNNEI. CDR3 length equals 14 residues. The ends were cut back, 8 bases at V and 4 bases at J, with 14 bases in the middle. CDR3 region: CASDTPTGNEKLFF. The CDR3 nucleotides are TGTGCCAGCGACACCCCTACCGGTAATGAAAAACTGTTTTTT.

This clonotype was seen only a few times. The CDR3, as DNA: TGTGCCAGCAGCGCCGGGATCTTGGGTGACACTGAAGCTTTCTTT. It encodes CASSAGILGDTEAFF. The chain joins TRBV9 to TRBJ1-1, with D uncertain. There are 15 residues in the CDR3. The V gene lost 3 bases and the J gene lost 3 bases, with 15 bases spanning the gap. Germline CDR1 reads SGDLS; CDR2 reads YYNGEE.

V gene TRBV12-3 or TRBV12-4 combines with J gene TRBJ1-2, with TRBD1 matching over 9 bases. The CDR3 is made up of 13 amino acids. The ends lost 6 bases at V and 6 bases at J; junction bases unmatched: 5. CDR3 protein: CASRTYRGHGYTF. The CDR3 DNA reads TGTGCCAGCAGGACCTACAGGGGGCATGGCTACACCTTC.

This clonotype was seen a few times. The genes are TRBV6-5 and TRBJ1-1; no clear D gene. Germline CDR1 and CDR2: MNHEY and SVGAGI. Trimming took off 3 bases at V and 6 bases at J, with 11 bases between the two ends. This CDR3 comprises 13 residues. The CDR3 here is CASSYGPVSEAFF. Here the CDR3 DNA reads TGTGCCAGCAGTTATGGACCGGTTTCTGAAGCTTTCTTT.

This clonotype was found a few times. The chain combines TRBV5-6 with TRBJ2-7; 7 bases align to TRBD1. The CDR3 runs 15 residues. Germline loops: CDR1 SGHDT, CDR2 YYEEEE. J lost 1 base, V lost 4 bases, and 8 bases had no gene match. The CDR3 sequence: CASSHPWGQSYEQYF. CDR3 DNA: TGTGCCAGCAGCCATCCTTGGGGACAGTCCTACGAGCAGTACTTC. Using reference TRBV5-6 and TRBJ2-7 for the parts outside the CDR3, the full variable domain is DAGVTQSPTHLIKTRGQQVTLRCSPKSGHDTVSWYQQALGQGPQFIFQYYEEEERQRGNFPDRFSGHQFPNYSSELNVNALLLGDSALYLCASSHPWGQSYEQYFGPGTRLTVT.

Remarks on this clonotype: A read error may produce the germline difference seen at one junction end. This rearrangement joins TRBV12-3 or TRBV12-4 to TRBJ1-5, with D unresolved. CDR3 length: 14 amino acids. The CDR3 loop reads CGSSFLASNQPQHF. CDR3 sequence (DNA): TGTGGCAGCAGTTTCTTGGCTTCGAATCAGCCCCAGCATTTT.

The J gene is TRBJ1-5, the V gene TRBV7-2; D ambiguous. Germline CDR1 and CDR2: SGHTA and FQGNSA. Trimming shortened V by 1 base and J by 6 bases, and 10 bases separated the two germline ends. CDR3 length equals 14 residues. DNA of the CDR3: TGTGCCAGCAGCTTAGGAGGGTCGATTCAGCCCCAGCATTTT. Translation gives CASSLGGSIQPQHF. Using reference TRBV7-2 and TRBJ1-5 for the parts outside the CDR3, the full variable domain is GAGVSQSPSNKVTEKGKDVELRCDPISGHTALYWYRQSLGQGLEFLIYFQGNSAPDKSGLPSDRFSAERTGGSVSTLTIQRTQQEDSAVYLCASSLGGSIQPQHFGDGTRLSIL.

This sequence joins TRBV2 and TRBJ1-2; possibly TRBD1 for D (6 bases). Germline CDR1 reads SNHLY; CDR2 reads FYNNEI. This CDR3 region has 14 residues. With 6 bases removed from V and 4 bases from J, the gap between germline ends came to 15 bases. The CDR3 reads CASSSGQRFYGYTF. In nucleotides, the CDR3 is TGTGCCAGCAGCTCTGGACAGAGATTCTATGGCTACACCTTC.

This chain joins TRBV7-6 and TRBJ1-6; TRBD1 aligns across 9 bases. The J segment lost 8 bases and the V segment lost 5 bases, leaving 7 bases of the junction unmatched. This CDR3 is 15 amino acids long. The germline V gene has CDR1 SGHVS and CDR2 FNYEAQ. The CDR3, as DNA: TGTGCCAGCAGCGCCGGCCGGACAGGGGATTCACCCCTCCACTTT. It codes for CASSAGRTGDSPLHF.

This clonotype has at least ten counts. CDR3 sequence: CASSSIGATGELFF. The CDR3 DNA follows: TGTGCCAGCAGCTCCATAGGGGCGACCGGGGAGCTGTTTTTT. The gene calls are TRBV7-8 and TRBJ2-2, with D possibly matching TRBD1 (5 bases). Deletions cut 4 bases from V and 5 bases from J, with 11 bases between. The germline V gene encodes CDR1 SGHVS and CDR2 FQNEAQ. The CDR3 length is 14 residues.

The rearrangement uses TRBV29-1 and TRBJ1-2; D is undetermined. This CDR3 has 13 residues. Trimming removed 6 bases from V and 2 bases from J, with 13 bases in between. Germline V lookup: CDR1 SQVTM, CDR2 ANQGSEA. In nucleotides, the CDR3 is TGCAGCGTCCTAACACCGGTAAACTATGGCTACACCTTC. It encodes CSVLTPVNYGYTF. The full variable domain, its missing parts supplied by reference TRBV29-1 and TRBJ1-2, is SAVISQKPSRDICQRGTSLTIQCQVDSQVTMMFWYRQQPGQSLTLIATANQGSEATYESGFVIDKFPISRPNLTFSTLTVSNMSPEDSSIYLCSVLTPVNYGYTFGSGTRLTVV.

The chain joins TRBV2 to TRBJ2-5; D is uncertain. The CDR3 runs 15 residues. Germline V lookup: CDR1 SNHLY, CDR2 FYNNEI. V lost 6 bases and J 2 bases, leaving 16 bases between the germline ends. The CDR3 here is CASSAFRSAQETQYF. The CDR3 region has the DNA TGTGCCAGCAGCGCCTTTAGGAGCGCTCAAGAGACCCAGTACTTC.

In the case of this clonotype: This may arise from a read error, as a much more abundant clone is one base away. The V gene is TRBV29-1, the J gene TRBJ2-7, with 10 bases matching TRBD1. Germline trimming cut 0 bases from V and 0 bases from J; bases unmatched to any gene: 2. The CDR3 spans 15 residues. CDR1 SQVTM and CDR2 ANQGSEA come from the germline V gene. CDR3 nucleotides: TGCAGCGTTGAAGAGGGGGACAGGGGCTCCTACGAGCAGTACTTC. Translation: CSVEEGDRGSYEQYF.

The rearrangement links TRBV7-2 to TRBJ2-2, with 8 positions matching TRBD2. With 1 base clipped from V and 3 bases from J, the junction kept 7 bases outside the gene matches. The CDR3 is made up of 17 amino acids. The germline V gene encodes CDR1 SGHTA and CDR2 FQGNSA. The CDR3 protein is CASSLGTAGVYTGELFF. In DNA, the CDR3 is TGTGCCAGCAGCTTAGGGACAGCGGGAGTGTACACCGGGGAGCTGTTTTTT.

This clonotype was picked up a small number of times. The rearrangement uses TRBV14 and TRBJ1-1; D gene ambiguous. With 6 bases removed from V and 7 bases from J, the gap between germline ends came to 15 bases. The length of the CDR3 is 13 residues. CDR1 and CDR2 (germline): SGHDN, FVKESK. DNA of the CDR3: TGTGCCAGCAGTGACGCGGTAGCGTATGAAGCTTTCTTT. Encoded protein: CASSDAVAYEAFF.

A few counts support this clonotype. The CDR3 sequence is CASSLPRGSGYTF. CDR3 coding DNA: TGTGCCAGCAGCTTACCTAGGGGATCTGGCTACACCTTC. The rearrangement links TRBV7-9 to TRBJ1-2, with a tentative D call TRBD1 (5 bases). V lost 2 bases and J lost 7, with 11 bases in between. The V gene's germline CDR1 is SEHNR and CDR2 FQNEAQ (reference sequence). The CDR3 contains 13 residues.

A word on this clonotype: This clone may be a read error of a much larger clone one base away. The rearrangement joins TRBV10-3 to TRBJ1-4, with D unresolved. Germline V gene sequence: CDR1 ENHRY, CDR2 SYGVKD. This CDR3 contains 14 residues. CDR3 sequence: CATSPSEDNEKLFF. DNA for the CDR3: TGTGCCACCAGTCCGTCAGAGGATAACGAAAAACTGTTTTTT.

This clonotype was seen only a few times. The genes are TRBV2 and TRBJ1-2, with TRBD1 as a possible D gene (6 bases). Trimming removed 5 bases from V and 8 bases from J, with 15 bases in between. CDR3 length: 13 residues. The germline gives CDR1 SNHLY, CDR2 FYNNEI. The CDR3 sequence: CASSPRDISGYTF. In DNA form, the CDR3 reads TGTGCCAGCAGTCCCCGGGACATAAGCGGCTACACCTTC. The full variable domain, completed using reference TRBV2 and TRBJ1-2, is EPEVTQTPSHQVTQMGQEVILRCVPISNHLYFYWYRQILGQKVEFLVSFYNNEISEKSEIFDDQFSVERPDGSNFTLKIRSTKLEDSAMYFCASSPRDISGYTFGSGTRLTVV.

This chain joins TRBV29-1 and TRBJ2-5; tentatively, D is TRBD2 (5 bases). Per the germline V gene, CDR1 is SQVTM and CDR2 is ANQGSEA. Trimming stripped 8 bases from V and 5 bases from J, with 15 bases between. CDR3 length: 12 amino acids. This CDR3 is CSSAGIGETQYF. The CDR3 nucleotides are TGCAGCAGCGCCGGGATCGGGGAGACCCAGTACTTC.

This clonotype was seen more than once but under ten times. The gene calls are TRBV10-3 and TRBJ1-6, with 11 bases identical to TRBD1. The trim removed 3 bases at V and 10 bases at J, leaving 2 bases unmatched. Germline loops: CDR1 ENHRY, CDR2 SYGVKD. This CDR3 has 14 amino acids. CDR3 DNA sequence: TGTGCCATCAGTGAAGGGACAGGGGGGTCACCCCTCCACTTT. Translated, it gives CAISEGTGGSPLHF.

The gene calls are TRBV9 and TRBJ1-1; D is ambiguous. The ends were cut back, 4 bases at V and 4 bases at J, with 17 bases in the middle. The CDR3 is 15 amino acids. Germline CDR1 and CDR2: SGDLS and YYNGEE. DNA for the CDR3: TGTGCCAGCAGCCACGCACCCGTCCGGGGCACTGAAGCTTTCTTT. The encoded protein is CASSHAPVRGTEAFF.

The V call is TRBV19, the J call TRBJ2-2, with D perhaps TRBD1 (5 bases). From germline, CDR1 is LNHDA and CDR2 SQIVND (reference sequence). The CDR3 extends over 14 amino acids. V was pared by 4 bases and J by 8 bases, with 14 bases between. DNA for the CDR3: TGTGCCAGTAGTAAGGGGCGCTCTTCGGGGGAGCTGTTTTTT. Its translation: CASSKGRSSGELFF. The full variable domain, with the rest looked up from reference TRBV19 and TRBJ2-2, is DGGITQSPKYLFRKEGQNVTLSCEQNLNHDAMYWYRQDPGQGLRLIYYSQIVNDFQKGDIAEGYSVSREKKESFPLTVTSAQKNPTAFYLCASSKGRSSGELFFGEGSRLTVL.

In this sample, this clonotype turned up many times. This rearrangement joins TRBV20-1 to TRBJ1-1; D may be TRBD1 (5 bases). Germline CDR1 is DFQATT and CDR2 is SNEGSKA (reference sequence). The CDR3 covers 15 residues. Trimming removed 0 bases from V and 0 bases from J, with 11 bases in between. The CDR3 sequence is CSARDGAGLNTEAFF. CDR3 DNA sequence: TGCAGTGCTAGAGATGGGGCGGGATTGAACACTGAAGCTTTCTTT.